The clone carrying this TCR beta chain was found a few times. This entry is derived from a study of blood T cell repertoires in COVID-19. Across the study: Samples taken during acute and convalescent COVID-19 were collected in the United States, Italy and Spain.

Per the germline V gene, CDR1 is GTSNPN and CDR2 is SVGIG (reference sequence). The J segment lost 6 bases and the V segment lost 5 bases, leaving 2 bases of the junction unmatched. This CDR3 contains 12 residues. Original methodology: The authors estimated nucleated cell counts from reference gene primer amplification. TCRdb's table, derived via immunoSEQ multiplex PCR, lists solely in-frame clones and lacks some. V and J calls and clone size are copied from that table; D and trimming were computed from the DNA. In the table there are roughly 330,000 clones, roughly 90% of which are singletons. This chain joins TRBV30 and TRBJ2-2; 8 bases agree with TRBD1. The source material was peripheral blood. The sequence came from a man aged 18 to 30 who had recovered from COVID-19. CDR3 nucleotides: TGTGCCTGGTCGGGACAGGCCGGGGAGCTGTTTTTT. It translates to CAWSGQAGELFF.